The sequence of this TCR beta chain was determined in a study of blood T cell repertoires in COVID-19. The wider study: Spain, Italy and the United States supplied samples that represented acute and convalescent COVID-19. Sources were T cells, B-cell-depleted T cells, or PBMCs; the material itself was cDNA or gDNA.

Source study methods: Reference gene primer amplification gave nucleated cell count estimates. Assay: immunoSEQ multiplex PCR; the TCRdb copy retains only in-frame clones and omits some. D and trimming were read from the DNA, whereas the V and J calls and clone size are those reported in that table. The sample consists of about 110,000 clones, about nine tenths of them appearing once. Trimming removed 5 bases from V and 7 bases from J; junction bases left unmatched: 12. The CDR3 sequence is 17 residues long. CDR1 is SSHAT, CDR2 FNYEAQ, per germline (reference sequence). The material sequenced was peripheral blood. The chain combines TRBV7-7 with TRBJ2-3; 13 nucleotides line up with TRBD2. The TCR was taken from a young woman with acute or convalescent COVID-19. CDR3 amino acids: CASSPIDWTSGGHTQYF. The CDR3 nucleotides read TGTGCCAGCAGCCCCATCGATTGGACTAGCGGGGGACATACGCAGTATTTT. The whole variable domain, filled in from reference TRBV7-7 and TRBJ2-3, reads GAGVSQSPRYKVTKRGQDVTLRCDPISSHATLYWYQQALGQGPEFLTYFNYEAQPDKSGLPSDRFSAERPEGSISTLTIQRTEQRDSAMYRCASSPIDWTSGGHTQYFGPGTRLTVL.